This TCR beta chain is drawn from a study of T cell changes during pregnancy in multiple sclerosis. Per germline, CDR1 LNHDA and CDR2 SQIVND (reference sequence). Trimming shortened V by 1 base and J by 6 bases, and 10 bases separated the two germline ends. This CDR3 region has 14 residues. Produced via immunoSEQ multiplex PCR; TCRdb's table is partial and in-frame only. The data hold 40,000 or so clones, with about 88% observed a single time. The sample here was CD8+ T cells from peripheral blood mononuclear cells, taken in the first trimester of pregnancy. The V and J genes are TRBV19 and TRBJ1-5, with D possibly being TRBD1 (5 bases). This TCR derives from a female donor with multiple sclerosis, enrolled in a pregnancy study. Here the CDR3 DNA reads TGTGCCAGTAGTATAGTCCGGGGGGGTCAGCCCCAGCATTTT. It is translated as CASSIVRGGQPQHF. The entire variable domain, with the rest obtained from reference TRBV19 and TRBJ1-5, is as follows: DGGITQSPKYLFRKEGQNVTLSCEQNLNHDAMYWYRQDPGQGLRLIYYSQIVNDFQKGDIAEGYSVSREKKESFPLTVTSAQKNPTAFYLCASSIVRGGQPQHFGDGTRLSIL.